Listed here is a single T cell receptor (beta chain). V gave up 2 bases and J gave up 8 bases; unmatched junction bases: 13. CDR1 and CDR2 from the germline V gene are LGHNA and YNFKEQ. The CDR3 runs 17 residues. In the authors' methods: Using reference gene primer amplification, nucleated cell counts were estimated. Repertoires were generated with immunoSEQ multiplex PCR, while TCRdb's copy carries only in-frame clones and drops some. V and J calls and clone size are copied from that table; D and trimming were computed from the DNA. The data contain about 25,000 clones, 89% of them seen just once; the ten biggest clones take up about 9.6%. This specimen belongs to a study of blood T cell repertoires in COVID-19.

Sequencing was performed on peripheral blood. The source is a man between 65 and 85 years old with acute or convalescent COVID-19. This sequence joins TRBV4-2 and TRBJ1-3; 9 bases match TRBD1. The CDR3 bases are TGTGCCAGCAGCCAAAGCATACAGGGGGCGCGCGGGGACACCATATATTTT. Protein product: CASSQSIQGARGDTIYF.